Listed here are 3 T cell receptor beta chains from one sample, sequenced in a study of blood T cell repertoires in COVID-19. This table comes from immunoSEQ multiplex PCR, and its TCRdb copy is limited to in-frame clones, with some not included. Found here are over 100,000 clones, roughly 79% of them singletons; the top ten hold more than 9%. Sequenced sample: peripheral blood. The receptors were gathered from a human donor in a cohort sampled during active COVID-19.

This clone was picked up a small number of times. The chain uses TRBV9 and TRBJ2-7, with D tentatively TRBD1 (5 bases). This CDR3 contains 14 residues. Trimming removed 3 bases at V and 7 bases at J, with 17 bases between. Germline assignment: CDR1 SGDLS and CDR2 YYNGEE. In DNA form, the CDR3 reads TGTGCCAGCAGCGCGGAAGAACAGGCCAGGGAGCAGTACTTC. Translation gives CASSAEEQAREQYF.

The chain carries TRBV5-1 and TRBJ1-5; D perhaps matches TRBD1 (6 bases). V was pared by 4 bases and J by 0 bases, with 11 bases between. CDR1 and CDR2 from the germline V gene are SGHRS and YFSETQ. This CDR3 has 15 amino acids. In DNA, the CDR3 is TGCGCCAGCAGCCTAAGACAGGTTAGCAATCAGCCCCAGCATTTT. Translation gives CASSLRQVSNQPQHF.

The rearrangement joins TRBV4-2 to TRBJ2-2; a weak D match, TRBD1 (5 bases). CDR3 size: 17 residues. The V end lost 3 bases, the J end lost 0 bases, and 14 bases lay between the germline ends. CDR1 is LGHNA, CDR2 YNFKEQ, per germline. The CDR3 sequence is CASSHRTQGANTGELFF. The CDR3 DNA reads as TGTGCCAGCAGCCACCGCACCCAGGGCGCGAACACCGGGGAGCTGTTTTTT.